The 4 T cell receptor beta chains below come from one sample, sequenced in a study of T cells expressing NK-cell markers. Each CDR3 protein gets one entry in TCRdb, which reprocessed the 5' RACE reads and gives no DNA. Reported are around 550,000 distinct CDR3 sequences; the ten largest clones contain about 3.6%. The specimen was blood T cells: a sorted CD56 or NKG2C T cell subset, CD4+ or CD8+ T cells, or bulk PBMC T cells (not recorded which). The origin of the receptors is a man between 18 and 35 years old in good health.

CDR3 protein: CASIAGRGRQETQYF. The chain has TRBV6-1 and TRBJ2-5; TCRdb indicates TRBD1, and absent DNA this call remains unverified. There are 15 residues in the CDR3. From germline, CDR1 is MNHNS and CDR2 SASEGT.

The rearrangement uses TRBV20-1 and TRBJ1-4. CDR1 DFQATT and CDR2 SNEGSKA come from the germline V gene (reference sequence). This CDR3 is 13 amino acids long. The CDR3 here is CSANYAAGEKLFF.

This chain links TRBV29-1 with TRBJ2-7. Germline V gene data show CDR1 as SQVTM and CDR2 as ANQGSEA. The CDR3 is made up of 11 amino acids. This CDR3 is CSVEEAYEQYF.

The chain is built from TRBV12-3 or TRBV12-4 and TRBJ2-1. The length of the CDR3 is 12 residues. CDR3 sequence: CASSRLYNEQFF.